These T cell receptor beta chains were read from a single sample in a study of vaccination effects on CD4 cells after COVID-19. Assay used: immunoSEQ multiplex PCR; TCRdb lists only in-frame clones, some missing. This table has about 48,000 clones, about 74% appearing once. Their antigens remain unidentified. The material sequenced was CD4+ T cells from PBMCs cultured with HCoV-OC43 spike peptides, taken after COVID-19 vaccination. Receptors originate from a human donor who received a COVID-19 vaccine. Each CDR3 is given with its conserved first and last residue. A D gene is named only where the DNA matches it firmly. The size of a clone is reported for some rows only, either as once, few or many, or as a class for expanded clones.

size,D,length,V,J,DNA,CDR3
NA,NA,13,TRBV28,TRBJ1-2,TGTGCCAGCAACCGGGGGGCGGACTATGGCTACACCTTC,CASNRGADYGYTF
NA,NA,15,TRBV3-1/TRBV3-2,TRBJ2-1,TGTGCCAGCAGCCCGAGGAGAGGCGCGGTTAATGAGCAGTTCTTC,CASSPRRGAVNEQFF
NA,NA,15,TRBV19,TRBJ2-1,TGTGCTACGAAGGGTCAAGCGGCCCCCGGGAATGAGCAGTTCTTC,CATKGQAAPGNEQFF
NA,NA,11,TRBV27,TRBJ2-1,TGTGCCAGCAGTCTTTACAATGAGCAGTTCTTC,CASSLYNEQFF
NA,TRBD1,15,TRBV19,TRBJ1-1,TGTGCCAGTAGTACTTCCCGACAGGGTTGGACTGAAGCTTTCTTT,CASSTSRQGWTEAFF
NA,TRBD1,15,TRBV7-8,TRBJ2-7,TGTGCCAGCAGCTTAGGGCAGGGGGCTCTCTACGAGCAGTACTTC,CASSLGQGALYEQYF
NA,NA,12,TRBV7-8,TRBJ1-2,TGTGCCAGCAGCTACAACGGGATGCGCTACACCTTC,CASSYNGMRYTF
few,TRBD1,17,TRBV18,TRBJ1-4,TGTGCCAGCTCCCTCGGCTGGGACAGAACAACTAATGAAAAACTGTTTTTT,CASSLGWDRTTNEKLFF
once,NA,13,TRBV18,TRBJ1-2,TGTGCCAGCTCACCACCGGGGGTTTCGAGCTACACCTTC,CASSPPGVSSYTF
NA,NA,15,TRBV10-3,TRBJ2-1,TGTGCCATCAGTGATGGGGCCAGCTCCTACAATGAGCAGTTCTTC,CAISDGASSYNEQFF
NA,TRBD2,18,TRBV19,TRBJ2-7,TGTGCCAGTAGTTCCCTCGGACTAGCGGGAGGGCCATCGTTCGAGCAGTACTTC,CASSSLGLAGGPSFEQYF
few,NA,14,TRBV5-4,TRBJ1-1,TGTGCCAGCAGCTTGAGGGGGGTGGGCACTGAAGCTTTCTTT,CASSLRGVGTEAFF
NA,NA,18,TRBV24-1,TRBJ2-2,TGTGCCACCAGTGATTTGTGGGCTGCGGGGCAAAACACCGGGGAGCTGTTTTTT,CATSDLWAAGQNTGELFF
NA,NA,14,TRBV10-3,TRBJ1-4,TGTGCCATCAGTGAGTCAGATAATAATGAAAAACTGTTTTTT,CAISESDNNEKLFF
NA,NA,15,TRBV30,TRBJ1-3,TGTGCCTGGGGGGATAAGGGGGGCTCTGGAAACACCATATATTTT,CAWGDKGGSGNTIYF
NA,TRBD2,13,TRBV4-2,TRBJ2-7,TGTGCCAGCAGCCAAACTAGCGTCAACGAGCAGTACTTC,CASSQTSVNEQYF
NA,TRBD1,17,TRBV19,TRBJ2-1,TGTGCCAGTAGACCAACAGGGGGCCTTAAAAAGTACAATGAGCAGTTCTTC,CASRPTGGLKKYNEQFF
NA,NA,15,TRBV27,TRBJ2-7,TGTGCCAGCAGTTTATCGATACGTTATCCCTCCGAGCAGTACTTC,CASSLSIRYPSEQYF
NA,NA,15,TRBV2,TRBJ1-2,TGTGCCAGCAGTGAACGGGGCCCCACTAACTATGGCTACACCTTC,CASSERGPTNYGYTF
NA,NA,19,TRBV12-5,TRBJ2-3,TGTGCTAGTGGTTTGAGTCTGGTGGACGCAGAAGTGAGCACAGATACGCAGTATTTT,CASGLSLVDAEVSTDTQYF
NA,NA,17,TRBV18,TRBJ1-3,TGTGCCAGCTCACCACTCGAACAGGGCCACTCTGGAAACACCATATATTTT,CASSPLEQGHSGNTIYF
NA,TRBD2,15,TRBV2,TRBJ2-7,TGTGCCAGCGCCGATTTAGCGGGGGGGCGGAACGAGCAGTACTTC,CASADLAGGRNEQYF